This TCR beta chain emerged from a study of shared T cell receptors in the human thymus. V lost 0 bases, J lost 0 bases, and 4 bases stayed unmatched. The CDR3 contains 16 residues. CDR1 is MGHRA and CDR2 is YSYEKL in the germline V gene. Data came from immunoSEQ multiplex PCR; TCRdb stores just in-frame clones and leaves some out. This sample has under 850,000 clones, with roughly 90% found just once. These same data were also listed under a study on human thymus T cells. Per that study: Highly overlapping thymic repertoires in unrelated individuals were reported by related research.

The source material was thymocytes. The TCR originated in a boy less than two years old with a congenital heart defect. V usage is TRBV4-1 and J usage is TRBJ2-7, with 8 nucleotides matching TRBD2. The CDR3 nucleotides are TGCGCCAGCAGCCAAGATAGGAGCGGGGGCTCCTACGAGCAGTACTTC. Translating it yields CASSQDRSGGSYEQYF.